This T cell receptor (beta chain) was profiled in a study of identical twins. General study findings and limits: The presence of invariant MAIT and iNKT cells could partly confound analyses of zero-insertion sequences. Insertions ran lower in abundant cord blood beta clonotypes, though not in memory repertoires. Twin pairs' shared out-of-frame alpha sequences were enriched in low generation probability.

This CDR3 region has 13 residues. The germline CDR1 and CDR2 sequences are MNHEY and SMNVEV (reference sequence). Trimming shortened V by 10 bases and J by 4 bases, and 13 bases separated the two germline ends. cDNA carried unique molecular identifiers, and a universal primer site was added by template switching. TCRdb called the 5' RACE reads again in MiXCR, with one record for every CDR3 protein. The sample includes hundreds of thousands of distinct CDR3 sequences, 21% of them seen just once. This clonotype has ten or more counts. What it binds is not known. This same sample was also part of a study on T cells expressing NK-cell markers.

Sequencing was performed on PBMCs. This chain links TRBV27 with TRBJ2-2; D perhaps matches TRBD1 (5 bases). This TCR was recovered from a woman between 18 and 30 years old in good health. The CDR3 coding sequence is TGTGCCACCCACAAGGGGTCCACCGGGGAGCTGTTTTTT. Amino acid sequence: CATHKGSTGELFF.